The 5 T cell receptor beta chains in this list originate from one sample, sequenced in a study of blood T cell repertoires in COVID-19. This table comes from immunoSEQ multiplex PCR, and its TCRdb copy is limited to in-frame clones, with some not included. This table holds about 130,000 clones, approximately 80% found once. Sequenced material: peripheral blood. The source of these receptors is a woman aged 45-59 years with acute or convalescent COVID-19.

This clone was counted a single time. The CDR3, as DNA: TGTGCCAGCAGCCGGACAGGGATGGACGGCTATGGCTACACCTTC. This encodes CASSRTGMDGYGYTF. The V call is TRBV7-9, the J call TRBJ1-2, with TRBD1 matching 8 bases. Germline trimming cut 5 bases from V and 4 bases from J; bases unmatched to any gene: 9. Germline-derived CDR1 and CDR2 are SEHNR and FQNEAQ (reference sequence). The CDR3 has 15 amino acids.

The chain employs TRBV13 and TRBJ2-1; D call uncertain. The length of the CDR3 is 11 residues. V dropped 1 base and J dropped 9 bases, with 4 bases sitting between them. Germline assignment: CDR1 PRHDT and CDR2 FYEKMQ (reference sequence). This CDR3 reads CASSLEREQFF. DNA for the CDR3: TGTGCCAGCAGCTTAGAGCGTGAGCAGTTCTTC.

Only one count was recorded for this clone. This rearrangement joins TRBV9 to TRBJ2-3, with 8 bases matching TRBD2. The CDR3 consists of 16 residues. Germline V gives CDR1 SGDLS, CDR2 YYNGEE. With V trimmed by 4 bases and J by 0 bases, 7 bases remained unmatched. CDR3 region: CASSPKRGTSTDTQYF. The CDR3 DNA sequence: TGTGCCAGCAGCCCTAAGCGGGGGACTAGCACAGATACGCAGTATTTT.

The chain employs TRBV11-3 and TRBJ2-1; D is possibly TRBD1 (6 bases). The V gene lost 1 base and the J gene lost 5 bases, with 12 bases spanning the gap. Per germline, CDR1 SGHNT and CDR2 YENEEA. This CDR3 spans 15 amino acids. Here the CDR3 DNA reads TGTGCCAGCAGCTTAGGTCGGACAGCAAACAATGAGCAGTTCTTC. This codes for CASSLGRTANNEQFF.

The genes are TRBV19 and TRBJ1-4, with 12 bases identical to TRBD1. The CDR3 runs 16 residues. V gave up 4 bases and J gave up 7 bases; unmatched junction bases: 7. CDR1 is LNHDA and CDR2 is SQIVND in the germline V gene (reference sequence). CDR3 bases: TGTGCCAGTAGTAGACGAGGGACAGGGGGCATTGAAAAACTGTTTTTT. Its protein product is CASSRRGTGGIEKLFF.